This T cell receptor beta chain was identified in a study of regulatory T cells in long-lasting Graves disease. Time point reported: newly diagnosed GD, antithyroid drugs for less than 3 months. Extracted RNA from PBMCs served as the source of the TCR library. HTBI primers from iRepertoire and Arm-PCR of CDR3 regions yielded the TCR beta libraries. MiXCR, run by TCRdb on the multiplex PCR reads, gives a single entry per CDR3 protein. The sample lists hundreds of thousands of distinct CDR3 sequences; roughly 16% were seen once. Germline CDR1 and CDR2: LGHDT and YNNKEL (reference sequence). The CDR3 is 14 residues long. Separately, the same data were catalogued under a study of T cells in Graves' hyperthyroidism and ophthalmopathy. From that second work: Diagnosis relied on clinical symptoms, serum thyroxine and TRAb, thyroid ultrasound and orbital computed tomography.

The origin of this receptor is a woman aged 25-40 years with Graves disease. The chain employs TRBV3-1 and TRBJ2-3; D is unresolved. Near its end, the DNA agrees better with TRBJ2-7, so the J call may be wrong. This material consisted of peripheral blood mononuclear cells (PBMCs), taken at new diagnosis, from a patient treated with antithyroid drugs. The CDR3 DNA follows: TGTGCCAGCAGCCAAGATAGACCGCCTTACGAGCAGTACTTC. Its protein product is CASSQDRPPYEQYF.